This T cell receptor beta chain comes out of a study of T cell responses to AZD1222 COVID-19 vaccine. Turning to this clone: An end of the junction differs from the germline gene, which may be a read error.

The CDR3 is made up of 15 amino acids. Germline loops: CDR1 LGHDT, CDR2 YNNKEL (reference sequence). Measured with immunoSEQ multiplex PCR; TCRdb has only the in-frame clones, and not every one. The profile shows roughly 160,000 clones, approximately 87% of them singletons. Sequencing used peripheral blood, obtained 28 days after the second AZD1222 dose. This TCR derives from an adult who received the AZD1222 COVID-19 vaccine. The rearrangement links TRBV3-1 (or the pseudogene TRBV3-2) to TRBJ1-2; D remains unclear. For the CDR3, the DNA is TGTGCCAGCAGCCAAAGACTCTCTACTAACTCTGGCTACACCTTC. Amino acid sequence: CASSQRLSTNSGYTF.